This TCR beta chain originates from a study of memory CD4+ T cells and cytomegalovirus serostatus. Study-level information: This sample comes from healthy Belgian adults, eight to ten CMV seropositive, approximately 25 seronegative. Study findings and constraints: CD4+ memory repertoires contained about two fifths of the 164 reported CMV TCRbeta sequences.

This table comes from immunoSEQ multiplex PCR, and its TCRdb copy is limited to in-frame clones, with some not included. The sample has 80,000 or so clones, about 73% seen once; the top ten hold about 2.5%. The sort gate was single viable CD3+CD4+CD8-CD45RO+ cells for memory CD4+ T cells. Germline V gives CDR1 ENHRY, CDR2 SYGVKD. Unmatched junction bases numbered 18, after V lost 9 bases and J lost 11 bases. CDR3 length: 14 residues. Comment on this clone: Its antigen is unknown.

This chain connects TRBV10-3 to TRBJ1-1; 7 bases fit TRBD1. Sequences were obtained from memory CD4+ T cells from blood. This clonotype was obtained from an adult in good health and CMV-seropositive. The CDR3 DNA is TGTGCCATATCATACGGGACAGAGGGTATCGGGGCTTTCTTT. Translation gives CAISYGTEGIGAFF.